This passage covers 14 T cell receptor beta chains from one sample sequenced in a study of cytomegalovirus exposure and HLA in healthy donors. 13 Jbeta primers and 60 Vbeta primers were used for the PCR. The table came from immunoSEQ multiplex PCR; TCRdb's copy has only in-frame clones and leaves some out. The table records roughly 150,000 clones, roughly 80% of them present only once. Sequenced material: PBMCs. These receptor sequences come from a man aged 18-30 years in good health and CMV-seropositive.

The chain is built from TRBV4-2 and TRBJ2-7; D is perhaps TRBD1 (5 bases). The V gene's germline CDR1 is LGHNA and CDR2 YNFKEQ. The CDR3 runs to 16 residues. Trimming shortened V by 1 base and J by 0 bases, and 13 bases separated the two germline ends. CDR3 DNA sequence: TGTGCCAGCAGCCAAGTTGACAGACAATACTCCTACGAGCAGTACTTC. Amino acid sequence: CASSQVDRQYSYEQYF.

The chain employs TRBV5-4 and TRBJ2-7, with TRBD1 identical over 8 bases. Germline V lookup: CDR1 SGHNT, CDR2 YYREEE (reference sequence). This CDR3 contains 16 residues. V lost 1 base to trimming and J lost 3 bases; unmatched junction nucleotides: 9. CDR3 nucleotides: TGTGCCAGCAGCTTGATCGCAGGGGGCCGGGGCTACGAGCAGTACTTC. It specifies CASSLIAGGRGYEQYF. Full variable domain (outside the CDR3, taken from reference TRBV5-4 and TRBJ2-7): ETGVTQSPTHLIKTRGQQVTLRCSSQSGHNTVSWYQQALGQGPQFIFQYYREEENGRGNFPPRFSGLQFPNYSSELNVNALELDDSALYLCASSLIAGGRGYEQYFGPGTRLTVT.

The chain joins TRBV28 to TRBJ2-7; weak D call: TRBD2 (5 bases). The V end was cut by 4 bases, the J end by 5 bases, with 24 bases between. Germline lookup yields CDR1 MDHEN and CDR2 SYDVKM. The CDR3 loop spans 17 amino acids. The CDR3 is CASSSISTPAAGHEQYF. CDR3 DNA: TGTGCCAGCAGTTCGATTTCAACTCCAGCGGCAGGCCACGAGCAGTACTTC.

This clone was counted a few times. The chain's CDR3 is CASRSVGNTEAFF. The CDR3 bases are TGCGCCAGCCGAAGCGTGGGGAACACTGAAGCTTTCTTT. The V and J genes are TRBV5-1 and TRBJ1-1, with unresolved D. This CDR3 contains 13 residues. The germline V gene encodes CDR1 SGHRS and CDR2 YFSETQ. Trimming took 7 bases from V and 1 from J, leaving 11 bases between them.

The V and J genes are TRBV28 and TRBJ2-1; D may be TRBD2 (6 bases). CDR1 MDHEN and CDR2 SYDVKM come from the germline V gene. V gave up 3 bases and J gave up 9 bases, with 15 bases separating them. This CDR3 has 14 residues. In nucleotides, the CDR3 is TGTGCCAGCAGTTTTATGCCGCTAGCGACTGAGCAGTTCTTC. Residues: CASSFMPLATEQFF.

This clone was seen more than once but under ten times. The chain joins TRBV28 to TRBJ1-4; perhaps TRBD1 as D (5 bases). Trimming removed 8 bases at V and 1 base at J, with 14 bases between. Germline-derived CDR1 and CDR2 are MDHEN and SYDVKM. The CDR3 contains 15 residues. CDR3 coding DNA: TGTGCCAGCTTTTCGAGCGGGGGAACTAATGAAAAACTGTTTTTT. Translation: CASFSSGGTNEKLFF.

The V gene is TRBV28, the J gene TRBJ2-1, with 7 bases matching TRBD2. J was trimmed by 9 bases and V by 6 bases; bases with no gene match: 8. CDR3 length equals 13 residues. The germline CDR1 and CDR2 sequences are MDHEN and SYDVKM. CDR3 sequence: CASSHDAGAEQFF. The CDR3 DNA sequence: TGTGCCAGCAGCCACGACGCGGGAGCTGAGCAGTTCTTC.

CDR3 nucleotide sequence: TGTGCCAGCAGCCCCAGACTAGCGGGGAACTACGAGCAGTACTTC. Amino acid sequence: CASSPRLAGNYEQYF. The V call is TRBV28, the J call TRBJ2-7, with TRBD2 identical over 11 bases. V shed 6 bases, J shed 3 bases, and the junction held 7 bases outside the gene matches. Germline V gene lookup returns CDR1 MDHEN and CDR2 SYDVKM. The CDR3 covers 15 residues.

The chain is built from TRBV25-1 and TRBJ1-1; 7 bases agree with TRBD1. V trimming: 2 bases; J trimming: 8 bases; junction bases outside the gene matches: 8. CDR3 length: 14 residues. In germline, CDR1 is MGHDK, CDR2 SYGVNS. The CDR3 nucleotides read TGTGCCAGCAGTGAACGACAGGGTGGGGGAGAAGCTTTCTTT. Translated: CASSERQGGGEAFF.

The chain recombines TRBV5-4 with TRBJ2-7; D is undetermined. This CDR3 spans 12 amino acids. V lost 3 bases to trimming and J lost 7 bases, with 11 bases between them. Germline V gene data show CDR1 as SGHNT and CDR2 as YYREEE (reference sequence). The CDR3 spells CASSSDFLEQYF. The CDR3 DNA reads TGTGCCAGCAGCTCAGATTTCCTGGAGCAGTACTTC.

The J gene is TRBJ2-5, the V gene TRBV28; 8 positions agree with TRBD2. The junction had 12 bases not matched to a gene; V was cut back by 6 bases and J by 9 bases. Germline CDR1 is MDHEN and CDR2 is SYDVKM. The CDR3 runs to 14 residues. The CDR3 bases are TGTGCCAGCAGAGGGTGGCGGGGGGAGAGACCCCAGTACTTC. Amino acid sequence: CASRGWRGERPQYF.

The gene calls are TRBV28 and TRBJ1-1, with D hard to call. The CDR3 is 13 residues long. Germline V CDR1 and CDR2: MDHEN, SYDVKM. V gave up 5 bases and J gave up 0 bases, with 7 bases separating them. CDR3 region: CASSREMNTEAFF. CDR3 nucleotides: TGTGCCAGCAGTCGCGAAATGAACACTGAAGCTTTCTTT.

The chain recombines TRBV7-9 with TRBJ2-7; 7 nucleotides align to TRBD2. CDR1 is SEHNR, CDR2 FQNEAQ, per germline (reference sequence). There are 18 residues in the CDR3. V shed 1 base and J 7 bases; nucleotides not matched to a gene: 19. This CDR3 reads CASSLDRGKSGTLKEQYF. CDR3 bases: TGTGCCAGCAGCTTAGATCGGGGGAAAAGCGGGACGTTAAAGGAGCAGTACTTC.

This chain uses TRBV7-2 with TRBJ2-3; weak D call: TRBD2 (5 bases). V was clipped by 2 bases and J by 5 bases, with 8 bases between them. The CDR3 length is 13 residues. CDR1 is SGHTA and CDR2 is FQGNSA in the germline V gene. CDR3 residues: CASSLLSGDTQYF. The CDR3 DNA reads as TGTGCCAGCAGCTTACTAAGCGGAGATACGCAGTATTTT.